A selection of T cell receptor beta chains follows, all from one sample in a study of cytomegalovirus exposure and HLA in healthy donors. Clones were sequenced by immunoSEQ multiplex PCR, and TCRdb holds only the in-frame ones, with some missing. The repertoire holds some 87,000 clones, with around 62% as singletons. Sequencing was done on a sample of PBMCs. All receptors come from a woman aged 25 to 39 in good health and CMV-seropositive. Both conserved end residues are part of each CDR3. D genes are given only for firm matches. A clone size is listed for some rows: how often the clone was seen (once, few, many), or a class if it is expanded.

size	V	D	J	DNA	CDR3
few	TRBV5-6	TRBD2	TRBJ2-3	TGTGCCAGCAGTAGGCGGGGGGGAACAGATACGCAGTATTTT	CASSRRGGTDTQYF
-	TRBV5-1	-	TRBJ2-7	TGCGCCAGCAGCTGGACAGTAGAGTACGAGCAGTACTTC	CASSWTVEYEQYF
-	TRBV29-1	TRBD1	TRBJ1-5	TGCAGCGTCCGGACAGGGGACCAGCCCCAGCATTTT	CSVRTGDQPQHF
-	TRBV19	-	TRBJ1-2	TGTGCCAGTAGTATGCAGGGCGGTATTAACTATGGCTACACCTTC	CASSMQGGINYGYTF
-	TRBV7-2	TRBD2	TRBJ2-3	TGTGCCAGCAGCTTCGGGACTACCACAGATACGCAGTATTTT	CASSFGTTTDTQYF
few	TRBV30	-	TRBJ1-1	TGTGCCTGGAGGGTACAGGGTTGGACTGAAGCTTTCTTT	CAWRVQGWTEAFF
-	TRBV30	TRBD1	TRBJ1-6	TGTGCCTGGACCGACAGGGGGAATTCACCCCTCCACTTT	CAWTDRGNSPLHF
-	TRBV6-1	TRBD2	TRBJ2-1	TGTGCCAGCACATGGCGGGGGGGCTACAATGAGCAGTTCTTC	CASTWRGGYNEQFF
-	TRBV5-1	TRBD2	TRBJ2-1	TGCGCCAGCAGCTTGGTTTCTAGCGGGGGGAATGAGCAGTTCTTC	CASSLVSSGGNEQFF
-	TRBV29-1	TRBD1	TRBJ1-1	TGCAGCGGAGGACAGGGATTCCCCCCACCTGAAGCTTTCTTT	CSGGQGFPPPEAFF
-	TRBV10-2	TRBD2	TRBJ2-1	TGCGCCAGCAGTGAGGAGCGGGGGGGCCGGAATGAGCAGTTCTTC	CASSEERGGRNEQFF
-	TRBV7-2	TRBD1	TRBJ1-2	TGTGCCAGCAGATTAGCCGAGGGACAGGGGGCTGGCTACACCTTC	CASRLAEGQGAGYTF
-	TRBV20-1	-	TRBJ2-4	TGCAGTGCTAGAGACGGGAGTTCCCCTGCCTTC	CSARDGSSPAF
-	TRBV2	-	TRBJ1-2	TGTGCCGGCTACCAGAGGTATGGCTACCCCTTC	CAGYQRYGYPF
-	TRBV20-1	-	TRBJ1-2	TGCAGTGCTCCCCTTAACTATGGCTACACCTTC	CSAPLNYGYTF
-	TRBV9	-	TRBJ2-7	TGTGCCAGCAGCGTCAGTGGGGCAGGGTTGGGAACCTACGAGCAGTACTTC	CASSVSGAGLGTYEQYF
once	TRBV6-6	TRBD1	TRBJ1-2	TGTGCCAGCGGCCCGCAGGGACAGATAAATGGCTACACCTTC	CASGPQGQINGYTF
-	TRBV28	-	TRBJ2-4	TGTGCCAGCAGTTCCTCCATTCAGTACTTC	CASSSSIQYF
-	TRBV7-8	TRBD1	TRBJ1-2	TGTGCCAGCAGTTCGACAGGGCGGTTTGGCTACACCTTC	CASSSTGRFGYTF
-	TRBV6-5	TRBD1	TRBJ2-7	TGTGCCAGCACCCCCGGGACAGGGTATGGCGAGCAGTACTTC	CASTPGTGYGEQYF
-	TRBV7-6	TRBD2	TRBJ2-7	TGTGCCAGCAGCTTCCTAGCGGGGGAGGTTGCCTACGAGCAGTACTTC	CASSFLAGEVAYEQYF
-	TRBV6-1	TRBD1	TRBJ1-6	TGTGCCATAAGACAGGGTGGGTCCTATAATTCACCCCTCCACTTT	CAIRQGGSYNSPLHF
-	TRBV7-6	TRBD1	TRBJ1-4	TGTGCCAGCAGCCTCGGGACAGTTGCAACTAATGAAAAACTGTTTTTT	CASSLGTVATNEKLFF
-	TRBV9	-	TRBJ2-1	TGTGCCAGCAGCGTAATATCCAGTCTAGGTGAGCAGTTCTTC	CASSVISSLGEQFF
-	TRBV19	-	TRBJ1-3	TGCCGAGCTCCCCCTCCTGGAAACACCATATATTTT	CRAPPPGNTIYF
-	TRBV7-9	-	TRBJ2-7	TGTGCCAGCAGCTTAGCGGGGGGTGACGACGAGCAGTACTTC	CASSLAGGDDEQYF
-	TRBV28	TRBD1	TRBJ1-2	TGTGCCAGCAGTCCCGGGACAGGGGGGTATGGCTACACCTTC	CASSPGTGGYGYTF
-	TRBV27	TRBD1	TRBJ1-5	TGTGCCAGCAGTTGGGGGGGGACAGGGGGCAATCAGCCCCAGCATTTT	CASSWGGTGGNQPQHF
few	TRBV11-2	TRBD1	TRBJ1-2	TGTGCCAGCAGCCGAAACGACAGGGAAGGAGGCTACACCTTC	CASSRNDREGGYTF
-	TRBV9	-	TRBJ1-4	TGTGCCAGCAGCACACAATCCCTTCAGGGGACTAATGAAAAACTGTTTTTT	CASSTQSLQGTNEKLFF
-	TRBV7-2	-	TRBJ1-6	TGTGCCAGCAGCTCCGGACAGTATAATTCACCCCTCCACTTT	CASSSGQYNSPLHF
few	TRBV5-1	-	TRBJ1-1	TGCGCCAGCAGCTTGGTCCCAGCGTTAATGAACACTGAAGCTTTCTTT	CASSLVPALMNTEAFF
-	TRBV7-2	-	TRBJ1-2	TGTGCCAGTTCAAGGTGGGGCACGAACTATGGCTACACCTTC	CASSRWGTNYGYTF
few	TRBV27	TRBD1	TRBJ2-3	TGTGCCAGCAGTTTATCGGGTGTGGGTGTGGGGGACAGGACCACAGATACGCAGTATTTT	CASSLSGVGVGDRTTDTQYF
-	TRBV29-1	-	TRBJ1-2	TGCAGCGTTGAACTAAACTATGGCTACACCTTC	CSVELNYGYTF
-	TRBV7-2	TRBD1	TRBJ2-7	TGTGCCAGCAGCCACCGGGACAGGGCCTACGAGCAGTACTTC	CASSHRDRAYEQYF
few	TRBV20-1	-	TRBJ1-1	TGCAGTGCTAGCAGGAACACTGAAGCTTTCTTT	CSASRNTEAFF
-	TRBV25-1	TRBD1	TRBJ1-4	TGTGCCAGCAGTGACGACGGGACAGTCCTTAATGAAAAACTGTTTTTT	CASSDDGTVLNEKLFF
-	TRBV5-6	-	TRBJ2-7	TGTGCCAGCAGCTTGACTTTGCTCCCCTACGAGCAGTACTTC	CASSLTLLPYEQYF
-	TRBV30	TRBD1	TRBJ1-2	TGTGCCTGGAGAGAACCCAGGGGGTTAGGAACGGGTTATGGCTACACCTTC	CAWREPRGLGTGYGYTF
-	TRBV5-6	TRBD1	TRBJ2-7	TGTGCCAGCAGCACCGACAGGGCCTACGAGCAGTACTTC	CASSTDRAYEQYF
many	TRBV6-5	TRBD1	TRBJ2-7	TGTGCCAGCAAAGGACAGGGGATCAACGAGCAGTACTTC	CASKGQGINEQYF
once	TRBV7-3	TRBD1	TRBJ2-1	TGTGCCAGCAGCTTAACGCCAGGGGGCTACGATGAGCAGTTCTTC	CASSLTPGGYDEQFF
once	TRBV28	TRBD2	TRBJ2-3	TGTGCCAGCAAACCTAGCGGGGGGGCCGATACGCAGTATTTT	CASKPSGGADTQYF
-	TRBV30	TRBD1	TRBJ2-7	TGTGCCTGGAGCCGGGACAGGGGAGACTACGAGCAGTACTTC	CAWSRDRGDYEQYF
-	TRBV14	-	TRBJ1-2	TGTGCCAGCAGCCAGCAGAACTATGGCTACACCTTC	CASSQQNYGYTF
few	TRBV4-1	-	TRBJ1-5	TGCGCCAGCAGCCCGAAATTTTCTGGGCCAGGGGCGAACCCATCCCAGCCCCAGCATTTT	CASSPKFSGPGANPSQPQHF
-	TRBV9	TRBD1	TRBJ2-3	TGTGCCAGCAGCAACCGACAGGGTTCCCAGACAGATACGCAGTATTTT	CASSNRQGSQTDTQYF
few	TRBV7-9	TRBD1	TRBJ1-1	TGTGCCAGCAGCTTAGAGGGGGCCTACACTGAAGCTTTCTTT	CASSLEGAYTEAFF
-	TRBV5-4	TRBD1	TRBJ1-4	TGTGCCAGCAGCCCACGACAGGGGGAGGGCGAAAAACTGTTTTTT	CASSPRQGEGEKLFF
-	TRBV7-2	-	TRBJ1-4	TGTGCCAGCAGCTTAAGATCGCGGAATGAAAAACTGTTTTTT	CASSLRSRNEKLFF
-	TRBV5-4	TRBD1	TRBJ1-3	TGTGCCAGCAGCCCTTCCCTAGGGGGCCCTGGAAACACCATATATTTT	CASSPSLGGPGNTIYF
few	TRBV5-3	TRBD2	TRBJ2-2	TGTGCCAGAAGCTTGAACGTTGAGCGGGGGGGCCCCGGGGAGCTGTTTTTT	CARSLNVERGGPGELFF
once	TRBV7-7	TRBD2	TRBJ2-3	TGTGCTAGCAGCTTGGGGGTAGCGGGGGTGAAGACAGATACGCAGTATTTT	CASSLGVAGVKTDTQYF